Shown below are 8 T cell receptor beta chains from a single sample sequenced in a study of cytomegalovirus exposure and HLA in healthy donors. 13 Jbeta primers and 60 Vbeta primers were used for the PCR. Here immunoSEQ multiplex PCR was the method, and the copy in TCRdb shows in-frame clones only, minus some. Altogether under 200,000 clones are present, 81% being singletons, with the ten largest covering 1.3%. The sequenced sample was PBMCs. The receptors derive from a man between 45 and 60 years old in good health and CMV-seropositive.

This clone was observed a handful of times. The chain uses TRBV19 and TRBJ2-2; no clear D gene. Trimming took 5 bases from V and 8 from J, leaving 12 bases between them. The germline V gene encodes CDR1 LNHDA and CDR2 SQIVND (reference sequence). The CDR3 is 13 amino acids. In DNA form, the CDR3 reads TGTGCCAGTAGTTCCCAGTTCAGGGGGGAGCTGTTTTTT. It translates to CASSSQFRGELFF.

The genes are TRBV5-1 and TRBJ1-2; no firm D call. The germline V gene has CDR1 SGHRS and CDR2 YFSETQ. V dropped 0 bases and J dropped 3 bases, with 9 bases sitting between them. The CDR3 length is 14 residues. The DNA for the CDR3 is TGCGCCAGCAGCTTGGCTCCCGGGGACTATGGCTACACCTTC. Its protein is CASSLAPGDYGYTF.

The CDR3 is CASSPTGGKDEQYF. DNA of the CDR3: TGTGCCAGCAGCCCAACAGGGGGAAAGGACGAGCAGTACTTC. This rearrangement joins TRBV28 to TRBJ2-7, with 8 bases that match TRBD1. CDR3 length equals 14 residues. Trimming removed 6 bases from V and 5 bases from J; junction bases left unmatched: 9. The germline V gene encodes CDR1 MDHEN and CDR2 SYDVKM.

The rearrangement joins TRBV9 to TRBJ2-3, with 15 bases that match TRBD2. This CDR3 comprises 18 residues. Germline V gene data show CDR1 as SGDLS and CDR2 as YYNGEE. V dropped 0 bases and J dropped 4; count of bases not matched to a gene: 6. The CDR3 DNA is TGTGCCAGCAGCGTAGCAGGACTAGCGGGGGGGGACCCAGATACGCAGTATTTT. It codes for CASSVAGLAGGDPDTQYF.

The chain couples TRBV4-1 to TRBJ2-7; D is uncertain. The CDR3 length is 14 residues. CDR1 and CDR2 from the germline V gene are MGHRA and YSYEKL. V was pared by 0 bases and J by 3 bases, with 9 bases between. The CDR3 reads CASSQDQLNYEQYF. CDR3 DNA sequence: TGCGCCAGCAGCCAAGATCAACTAAACTACGAGCAGTACTTC.

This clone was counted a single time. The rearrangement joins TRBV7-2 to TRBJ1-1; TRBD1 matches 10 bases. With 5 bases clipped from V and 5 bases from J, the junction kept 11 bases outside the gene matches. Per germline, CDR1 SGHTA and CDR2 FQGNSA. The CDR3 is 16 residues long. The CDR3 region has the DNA TGTGCCAGCAGCGAAAGACAGGGGGCGCTTCGGACTGAAGCTTTCTTT. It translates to CASSERQGALRTEAFF. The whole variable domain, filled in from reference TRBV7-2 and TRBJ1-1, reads GAGVSQSPSNKVTEKGKDVELRCDPISGHTALYWYRQSLGQGLEFLIYFQGNSAPDKSGLPSDRFSAERTGGSVSTLTIQRTQQEDSAVYLCASSERQGALRTEAFFGQGTRLTVV.

The CDR3 loop is CASSPGQGLEKLFF. The CDR3 DNA reads as TGTGCCAGCAGTCCGGGACAGGGGCTGGAAAAACTGTTTTTT. V usage is TRBV6-5 and J usage is TRBJ1-4, with 10 bases identical to TRBD1. The V gene's germline CDR1 is MNHEY and CDR2 SVGAGI. The CDR3 has 14 residues. J gave up 8 bases and V 5 bases, and 5 bases lay outside the gene matches.

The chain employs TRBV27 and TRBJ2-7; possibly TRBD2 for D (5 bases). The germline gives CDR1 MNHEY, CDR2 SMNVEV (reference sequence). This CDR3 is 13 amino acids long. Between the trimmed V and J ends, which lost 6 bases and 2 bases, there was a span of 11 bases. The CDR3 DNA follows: TGTGCCAGCAGCCGACGGGGTCCCTACGAGCAGTACTTC. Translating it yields CASSRRGPYEQYF.